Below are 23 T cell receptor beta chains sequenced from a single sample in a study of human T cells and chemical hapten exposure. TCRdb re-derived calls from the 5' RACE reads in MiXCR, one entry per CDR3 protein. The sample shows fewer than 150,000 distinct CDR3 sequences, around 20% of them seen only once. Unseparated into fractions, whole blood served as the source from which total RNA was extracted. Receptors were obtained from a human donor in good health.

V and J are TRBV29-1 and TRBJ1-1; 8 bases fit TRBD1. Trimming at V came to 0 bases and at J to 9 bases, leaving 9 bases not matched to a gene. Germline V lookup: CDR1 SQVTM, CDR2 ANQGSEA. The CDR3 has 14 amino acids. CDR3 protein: CSVEEAGGAAQAFF. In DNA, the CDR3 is TGCAGCGTTGAAGAGGCAGGGGGCGCCGCTCAAGCTTTCTTT.

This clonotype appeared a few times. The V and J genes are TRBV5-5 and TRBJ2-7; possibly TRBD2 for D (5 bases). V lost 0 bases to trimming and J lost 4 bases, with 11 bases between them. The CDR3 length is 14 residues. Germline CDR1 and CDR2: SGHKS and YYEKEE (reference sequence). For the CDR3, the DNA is TGTGCCAGCAGCTTGGTAGGCGGCGGGTACGAGCAGTACTTC. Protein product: CASSLVGGGYEQYF.

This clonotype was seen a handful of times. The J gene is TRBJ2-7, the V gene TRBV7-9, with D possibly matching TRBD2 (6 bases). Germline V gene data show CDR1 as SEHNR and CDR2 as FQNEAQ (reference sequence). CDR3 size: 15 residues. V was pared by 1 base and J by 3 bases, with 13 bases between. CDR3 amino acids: CASSLGGLGGYEQYF. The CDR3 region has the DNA TGTGCCAGCAGCTTAGGAGGGTTGGGGGGCTACGAGCAGTACTTC.

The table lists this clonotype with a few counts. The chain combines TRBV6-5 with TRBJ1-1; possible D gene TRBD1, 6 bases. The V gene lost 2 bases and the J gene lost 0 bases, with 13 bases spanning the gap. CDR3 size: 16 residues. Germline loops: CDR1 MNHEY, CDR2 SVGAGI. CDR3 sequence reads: CASSYHDRTMNTEAFF. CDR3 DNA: TGTGCCAGCAGTTACCATGACAGGACTATGAACACTGAAGCTTTCTTT.

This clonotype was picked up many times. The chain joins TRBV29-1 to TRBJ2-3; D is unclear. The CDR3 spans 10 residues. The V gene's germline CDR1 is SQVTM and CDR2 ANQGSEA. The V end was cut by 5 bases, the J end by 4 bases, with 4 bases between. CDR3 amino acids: CSVQPDTQYF. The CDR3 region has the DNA TGCAGCGTTCAGCCAGATACGCAGTATTTT.

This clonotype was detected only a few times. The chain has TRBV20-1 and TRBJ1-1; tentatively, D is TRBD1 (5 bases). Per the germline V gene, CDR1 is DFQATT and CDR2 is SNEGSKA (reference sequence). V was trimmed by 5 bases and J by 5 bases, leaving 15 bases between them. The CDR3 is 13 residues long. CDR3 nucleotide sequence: TGCAGTGCTCGGATTGGGGGAGGGACTGAAGCTTTCTTT. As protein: CSARIGGGTEAFF.

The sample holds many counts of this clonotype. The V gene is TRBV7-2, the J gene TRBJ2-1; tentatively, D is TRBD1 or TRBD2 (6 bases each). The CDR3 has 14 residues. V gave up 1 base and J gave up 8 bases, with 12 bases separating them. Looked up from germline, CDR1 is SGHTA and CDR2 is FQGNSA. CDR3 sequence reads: CASSLGPGGYEQFF. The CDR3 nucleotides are TGTGCCAGCAGCTTAGGACCCGGGGGCTATGAGCAGTTCTTC.

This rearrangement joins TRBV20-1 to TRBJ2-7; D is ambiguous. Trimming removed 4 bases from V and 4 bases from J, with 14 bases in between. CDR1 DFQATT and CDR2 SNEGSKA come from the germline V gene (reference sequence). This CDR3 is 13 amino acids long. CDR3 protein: CSATRTAMYEQYF. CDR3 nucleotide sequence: TGCAGTGCTACGCGGACCGCTATGTACGAGCAGTACTTC.

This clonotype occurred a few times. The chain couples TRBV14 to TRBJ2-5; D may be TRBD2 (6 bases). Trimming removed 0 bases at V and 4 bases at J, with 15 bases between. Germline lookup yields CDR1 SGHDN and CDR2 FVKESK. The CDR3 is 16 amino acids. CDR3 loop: CASSQDVRGYGETQYF. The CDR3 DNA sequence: TGTGCCAGCAGCCAAGATGTCCGGGGGTATGGAGAGACCCAGTACTTC.

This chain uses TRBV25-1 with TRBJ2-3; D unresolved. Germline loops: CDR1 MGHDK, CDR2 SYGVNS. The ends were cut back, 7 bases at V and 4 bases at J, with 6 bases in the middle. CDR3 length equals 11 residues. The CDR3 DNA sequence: TGTGCCAGCACTAGGGCAGATACGCAGTATTTT. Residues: CASTRADTQYF.

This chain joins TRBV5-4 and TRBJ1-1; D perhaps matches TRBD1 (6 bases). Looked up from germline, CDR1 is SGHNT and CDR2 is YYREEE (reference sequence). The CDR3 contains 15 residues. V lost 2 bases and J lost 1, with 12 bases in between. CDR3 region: CASSLEGGSNTEAFF. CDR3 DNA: TGTGCCAGCAGCTTAGAAGGGGGATCGAACACTGAAGCTTTCTTT.

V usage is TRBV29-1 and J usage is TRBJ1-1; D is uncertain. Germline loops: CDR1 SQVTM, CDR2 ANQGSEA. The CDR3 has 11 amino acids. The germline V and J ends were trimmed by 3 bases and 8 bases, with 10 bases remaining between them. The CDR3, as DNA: TGCAGCGTTGATAGGACTGGGGAAGCTTTCTTT. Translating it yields CSVDRTGEAFF.

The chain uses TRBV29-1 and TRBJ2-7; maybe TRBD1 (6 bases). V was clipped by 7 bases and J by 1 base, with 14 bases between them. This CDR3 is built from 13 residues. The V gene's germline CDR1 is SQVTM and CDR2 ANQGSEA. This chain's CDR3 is CSAERTGSYEQYF. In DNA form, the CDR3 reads TGCAGCGCCGAGCGAACAGGGTCCTACGAGCAGTACTTC.

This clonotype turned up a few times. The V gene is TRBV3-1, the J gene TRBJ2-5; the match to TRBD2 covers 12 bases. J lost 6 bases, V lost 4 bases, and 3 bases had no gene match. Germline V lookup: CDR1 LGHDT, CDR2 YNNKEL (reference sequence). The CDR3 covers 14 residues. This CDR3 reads CASSPSGGGKTQYF. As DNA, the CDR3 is TGTGCCAGCAGCCCTAGCGGGGGGGGGAAGACCCAGTACTTC.

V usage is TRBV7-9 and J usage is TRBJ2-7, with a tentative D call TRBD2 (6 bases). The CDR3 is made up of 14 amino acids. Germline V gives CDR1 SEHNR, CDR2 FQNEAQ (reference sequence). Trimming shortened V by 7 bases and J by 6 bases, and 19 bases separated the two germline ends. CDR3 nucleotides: TGTGCCAGCAACCAACATGCGGGGTTGAGCGAGCAGTACTTC. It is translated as CASNQHAGLSEQYF.

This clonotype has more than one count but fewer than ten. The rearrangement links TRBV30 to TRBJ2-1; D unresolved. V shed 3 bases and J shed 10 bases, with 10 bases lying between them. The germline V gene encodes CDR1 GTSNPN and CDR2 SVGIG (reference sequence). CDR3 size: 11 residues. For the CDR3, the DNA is TGTGCCTGGAGGTTAGGTGGGGAGCAGTTCTTC. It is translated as CAWRLGGEQFF.

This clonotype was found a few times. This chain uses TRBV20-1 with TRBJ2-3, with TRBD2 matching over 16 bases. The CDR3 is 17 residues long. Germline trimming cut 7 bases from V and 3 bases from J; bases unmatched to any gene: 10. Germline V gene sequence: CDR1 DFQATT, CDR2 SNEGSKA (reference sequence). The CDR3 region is CSVPAGLAGGPTDTQYF. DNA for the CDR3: TGCAGTGTCCCGGCGGGACTAGCGGGAGGGCCGACAGATACGCAGTATTTT.

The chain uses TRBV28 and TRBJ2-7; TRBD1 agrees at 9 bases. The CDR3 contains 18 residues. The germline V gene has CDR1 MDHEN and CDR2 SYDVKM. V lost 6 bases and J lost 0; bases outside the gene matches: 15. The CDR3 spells CASSFRTGEALHSYEQYF. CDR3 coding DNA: TGTGCCAGCAGCTTCAGGACAGGGGAAGCTCTCCACTCCTACGAGCAGTACTTC.

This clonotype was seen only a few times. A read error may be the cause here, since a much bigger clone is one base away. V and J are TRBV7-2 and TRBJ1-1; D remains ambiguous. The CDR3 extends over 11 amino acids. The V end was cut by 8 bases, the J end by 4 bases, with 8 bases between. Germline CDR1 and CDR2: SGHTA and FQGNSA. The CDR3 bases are TGTGCCAGCTTGGGGTGCACTGAAGCTTTCTTT. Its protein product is CASLGCTEAFF.

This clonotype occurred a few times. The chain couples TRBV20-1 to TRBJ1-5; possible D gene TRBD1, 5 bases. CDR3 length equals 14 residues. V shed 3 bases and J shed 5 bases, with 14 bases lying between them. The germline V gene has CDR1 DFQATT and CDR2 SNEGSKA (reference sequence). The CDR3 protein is CSARWDELDQPQHF. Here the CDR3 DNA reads TGCAGTGCTAGGTGGGACGAGTTGGATCAGCCCCAGCATTTT.

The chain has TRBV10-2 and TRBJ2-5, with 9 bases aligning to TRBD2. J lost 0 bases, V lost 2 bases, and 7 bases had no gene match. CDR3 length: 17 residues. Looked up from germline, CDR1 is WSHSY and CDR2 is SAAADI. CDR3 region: CASSEASSGTNQETQYF. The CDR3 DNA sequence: TGCGCCAGCAGTGAGGCGTCTAGCGGGACGAACCAAGAGACCCAGTACTTC.

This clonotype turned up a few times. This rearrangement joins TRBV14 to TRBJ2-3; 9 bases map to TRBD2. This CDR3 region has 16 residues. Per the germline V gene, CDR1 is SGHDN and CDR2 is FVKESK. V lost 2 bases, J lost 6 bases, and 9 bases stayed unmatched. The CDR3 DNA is TGTGCCAGCAGCCAACCGCGGGGGGGGAATACGGATACGCAGTATTTT. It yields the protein CASSQPRGGNTDTQYF. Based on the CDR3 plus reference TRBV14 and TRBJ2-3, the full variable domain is EAGVTQFPSHSVIEKGQTVTLRCDPISGHDNLYWYRRVMGKEIKFLLHFVKESKQDESGMPNNRFLAERTGGTYSTLKVQPAELEDSGVYFCASSQPRGGNTDTQYFGPGTRLTVL.

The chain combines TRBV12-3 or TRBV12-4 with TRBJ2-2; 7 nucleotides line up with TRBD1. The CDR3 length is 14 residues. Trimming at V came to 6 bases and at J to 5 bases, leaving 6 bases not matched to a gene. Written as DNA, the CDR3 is TGTGCCAGCAGGGTGACAGGGTCGACCGGGGAGCTGTTTTTT. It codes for CASRVTGSTGELFF.